The T cell receptor (beta chain) under discussion was sequenced for a study of T cell repertoires in cytomegalovirus infection. About the study: The public TCR beta signatures pointed to both CMV infection and matching HLA type. The study, taken as a whole, reports: The ex vivo response was dominated by HLA-C-restricted CMV-specific TCR beta clonotypes. The cumulative frequency of public TCR beta families identified carriers of CMV plus the relevant HLA.

From the reads, TCRdb called clonotypes with MiXCR, one entry per CDR3 protein. The data hold 630,000 or so distinct CDR3 sequences, with 20% to 25% observed a single time. As regards this clonotype: Its target is unknown.

The CDR3 is 15 residues long. Germline V gene data show CDR1 as MNHNS and CDR2 as SASEGT. V lost 6 bases, J lost 5 bases, and 9 bases stayed unmatched. This chain connects TRBV6-1 to TRBJ2-5; 10 bases line up with TRBD1. The clonotype originates from a human donor in good health (CMV status not recorded). Some clones in this sample may be carry-over from other donors' samples. What was sequenced was CD8+ T cells from PBMCs. The CDR3 region is CASSDDRGLKETQYF. DNA of the CDR3: TGTGCCAGCAGCGATGACAGGGGGCTAAAGGAGACCCAGTACTTC.